The 26 T cell receptor beta chains reported below all come from one sample, sequenced in a study of T cell repertoires in cytomegalovirus infection. These TCRs are of unknown antigen specificity. TCRdb reprocessed the reads with MiXCR, giving one entry per CDR3 protein. There are about 480,000 distinct CDR3 sequences in the sample; roughly a third occur only once, and roughly a sixth lies in the top ten. The sequencing used cultured PBMCs, collected from culture after CMV antigen stimulation. The origin of the receptors is a human donor in good health (CMV status not recorded). Some clones in this sample may be carry-over from other donors' samples.

The chain couples TRBV7-2 to TRBJ1-5; 7 nucleotides agree with TRBD1. This CDR3 is built from 15 residues. Germline CDR1 SGHTA, CDR2 FQGNSA. V lost 5 bases to trimming and J lost 2 bases; unmatched junction nucleotides: 6. In nucleotides, the CDR3 is TGTGCCAGCAGCCTCTACGGACAGGGCAATCAGCCCCAGCATTTT. Translating gives CASSLYGQGNQPQHF.

This rearrangement joins TRBV12-3 or TRBV12-4 to TRBJ2-1, with 9 bases lining up with TRBD2. The junction had 7 bases not matched to a gene; V was cut back by 5 bases and J by 8 bases. The CDR3 sequence is 14 residues long. CDR3 DNA sequence: TGTGCCAGCAGTAACGGACTAGCGTCGGATGAGCAGTTCTTC. Encoded protein: CASSNGLASDEQFF.

The chain carries TRBV11-3 and TRBJ2-5; TRBD1 aligns across 10 bases. Looked up from germline, CDR1 is SGHNT and CDR2 is YENEEA. The V gene end was trimmed by 8 bases and the J gene end by 2 bases; junction bases not matched to a gene: 5. The CDR3 extends over 14 amino acids. CDR3: CASSGTGVQETQYF. In DNA, the CDR3 is TGTGCCAGCTCCGGGACAGGGGTTCAAGAGACCCAGTACTTC.

The chain uses TRBV12-3 or TRBV12-4 and TRBJ2-7, with D unresolved. V lost 11 bases and J lost 2, with 19 bases in between. This CDR3 has 14 residues. Here the CDR3 reads CAYRSGQITYEQYF. Written as DNA, the CDR3 is TGTGCCTACCGCTCCGGGCAGATTACCTACGAGCAGTACTTC.

CDR3 residues: CASSWGGKETQYF. The CDR3 coding sequence is TGTGCCAGCAGCTGGGGAGGGAAAGAGACCCAGTACTTC. The chain couples TRBV7-2 to TRBJ2-5; 7 bases match TRBD2. CDR1 is SGHTA, CDR2 FQGNSA, per germline. The length of the CDR3 is 13 residues. After removal of 4 bases from V and 3 bases from J, the junction contained 2 bases not matched to a gene.

The DNA for the CDR3 is TGCGCCAGCAGCTTGGCGATAGGGACTATCTGGGACATTCAGTACTTC. Translated, it gives CASSLAIGTIWDIQYF. The chain has TRBV5-1 and TRBJ2-4, with 7 bases identical to TRBD2. CDR1 is SGHRS, CDR2 YFSETQ, per germline. V lost 0 bases and J lost 8; bases outside the gene matches: 11. CDR3 size: 16 residues.

The V gene is TRBV7-6, the J gene TRBJ1-4; unclear D gene. The CDR3 is 15 residues long. The germline V gene has CDR1 SGHVS and CDR2 FNYEAQ. V was cut by 5 bases and J by 8 bases, with 18 bases left in between. CDR3 residues: CASSRPLNGREKLFF. In DNA form, the CDR3 reads TGTGCCAGCAGCCGCCCCTTAAACGGGCGGGAAAAACTGTTTTTT. Full variable domain (outside the CDR3, taken from reference TRBV7-6 and TRBJ1-4): GAGVSQSPRYKVTKRGQDVALRCDPISGHVSLYWYRQALGQGPEFLTYFNYEAQQDKSGLPNDRFSAERPEGSISTLTIQRTEQRDSAMYRCASSRPLNGREKLFFGSGTQLSVL.

This clonotype was detected a few times. This chain links TRBV19 with TRBJ1-4, with a weak D call TRBD1 (6 bases). CDR3 length: 14 residues. Trimming took off 5 bases at V and 8 bases at J, with 15 bases between the two ends. The germline CDR1 and CDR2 sequences are LNHDA and SQIVND (reference sequence). CDR3 bases: TGTGCCAGTAGTGCCGGGGGCAATTGGGAAAAACTGTTTTTT. This codes for CASSAGGNWEKLFF.

This clonotype was detected a few times. The chain couples TRBV5-1 to TRBJ2-1; TRBD2 matches 10 bases. Germline values: CDR1 SGHRS, CDR2 YFSETQ. The CDR3 loop spans 16 amino acids. The V and J ends lost 4 bases and 5 bases, in that order; junction bases with no gene match: 9. The CDR3 loop reads CASSDVPGLANNEQFF. The DNA for the CDR3 is TGCGCCAGCAGCGACGTCCCGGGACTAGCGAACAATGAGCAGTTCTTC. The entire variable domain, with the rest obtained from reference TRBV5-1 and TRBJ2-1, is as follows: KAGVTQTPRYLIKTRGQQVTLSCSPISGHRSVSWYQQTPGQGLQFLFEYFSETQRNKGNFPGRFSGRQFSNSRSEMNVSTLELGDSALYLCASSDVPGLANNEQFFGPGTRLTVL.

The chain links TRBV11-2 to TRBJ1-4; D is unclear. This CDR3 region has 11 residues. The ends were cut back, 5 bases at V and 13 bases at J, with 11 bases in the middle. Germline-derived CDR1 and CDR2 are SGHAT and FQNNGV. The CDR3 loop reads CASSNARLLFF. CDR3 in DNA: TGTGCCAGCAGCAACGCCCGGCTACTGTTTTTT.

The chain has TRBV12-3 or TRBV12-4 and TRBJ1-2; D is uncertain. The length of the CDR3 is 14 residues. The germline V and J ends were trimmed by 3 bases and 4 bases, with 12 bases remaining between them. CDR3 sequence (DNA): TGTGCCAGCAGTTTTCGGCCAGGAGGCTATGGCTACACCTTC. Amino acid sequence: CASSFRPGGYGYTF.

This chain uses TRBV4-1 with TRBJ2-7, with TRBD2 matching 8 bases. Germline values: CDR1 MGHRA, CDR2 YSYEKL. J lost 0 bases, V lost 1 base, and 5 bases had no gene match. There are 16 residues in the CDR3. CDR3 region: CASSQVGTRSSYEQYF. The DNA of the CDR3 is TGCGCCAGCAGCCAAGTCGGGACTAGGAGCTCCTACGAGCAGTACTTC.

The rearrangement links TRBV3-1 to TRBJ2-5, with 8 nucleotides matching TRBD2. This CDR3 region has 13 residues. Germline CDR1 is LGHDT and CDR2 is YNNKEL (reference sequence). Losses at the gene ends were 3 bases for V and 4 bases for J; bases not matched to a gene: 1. CDR3 nucleotides: TGTGCCAGCAGCCAGGCGGGAGGAGAGACCCAGTACTTC. It encodes CASSQAGGETQYF.

The chain carries TRBV11-1 and TRBJ2-1, with 7 positions matching TRBD2. CDR1 and CDR2 from the germline V gene are SGHAT and FQDESV (reference sequence). V was clipped by 0 bases and J by 8 bases; unmatched bases: 16. CDR3 length: 18 residues. The CDR3 DNA sequence: TGTGCCAGCAGCTTAGCGCGGAGTAGCGGGCGGTTCCCCCATGAGCAGTTCTTC. As protein: CASSLARSSGRFPHEQFF.

Notes on this clonotype: A junction boundary mismatches the germline segment, possibly from a read error. CDR3 coding DNA: TGTGCCAGCAGCTTAGATAATAGCGGGGCCAGTCTTTTGGCCGGGGGGCTGTTTTTT. Protein product: CASSLDNSGASLLAGGLFF. The gene calls are TRBV7-2 and TRBJ2-2; 8 positions agree with TRBD2. Germline V gives CDR1 SGHTA, CDR2 FQGNSA. The CDR3 loop spans 19 amino acids.

The chain combines TRBV27 with TRBJ1-2; 12 nucleotides agree with TRBD1. Germline CDR1 and CDR2: MNHEY and SMNVEV (reference sequence). The junction had 15 bases not matched to a gene; V was cut back by 4 bases and J by 9 bases. This CDR3 spans 17 amino acids. CDR3 loop: CASSSPARDRGRTSYTF. For the CDR3, the DNA is TGTGCCAGCAGTTCCCCAGCCCGGGACAGGGGGCGGACGAGCTACACCTTC.

This clonotype showed up just a few times. The chain employs TRBV15 and TRBJ2-7, with D possibly TRBD1 on 5 matching bases. This CDR3 contains 14 residues. Trimming took off 1 base at V and 4 bases at J, with 11 bases between the two ends. Germline V gene sequence: CDR1 LNHNV, CDR2 YYDKDF (reference sequence). CDR3 nucleotide sequence: TGTGCCACCAGCAGAGGGGGCCAAGTTTACGAGCAGTACTTC. Its protein is CATSRGGQVYEQYF.

The V and J genes are TRBV24-1 and TRBJ1-2; perhaps TRBD1 as D (5 bases). V lost 5 bases to trimming and J lost 8 bases, with 17 bases between them. This CDR3 comprises 14 residues. Per the germline V gene, CDR1 is KGHDR and CDR2 is SFDVKD. The CDR3 reads CATSGSLRGDGYTF. The CDR3 region has the DNA TGTGCCACCAGTGGATCATTAAGGGGCGACGGCTACACCTTC.

The CDR3 DNA reads as TGCAGCGTCTCCCCCGCGGAGACCCAGTACTTC. Protein product: CSVSPAETQYF. The chain recombines TRBV29-1 with TRBJ2-5; D gene unclear. Germline assignment: CDR1 SQVTM and CDR2 ANQGSEA. The ends were cut back, 6 bases at V and 5 bases at J, with 10 bases in the middle. This CDR3 region has 11 residues. Full variable domain (rest looked up from reference TRBV29-1 and TRBJ2-5): SAVISQKPSRDICQRGTSLTIQCQVDSQVTMMFWYRQQPGQSLTLIATANQGSEATYESGFVIDKFPISRPNLTFSTLTVSNMSPEDSSIYLCSVSPAETQYFGPGTRLLVL.

This sequence joins TRBV25-1 and TRBJ2-1; D gene ambiguous. This CDR3 is built from 15 residues. Germline V gene sequence: CDR1 MGHDK, CDR2 SYGVNS. V was shortened by 6 bases and J by 0 bases, with 12 bases between the two germline ends. The CDR3 is CASRPTETSYNEQFF. The CDR3 DNA reads as TGTGCCAGCAGACCCACTGAAACCTCCTACAATGAGCAGTTCTTC.

This clonotype has more than one count but fewer than ten. The J gene is TRBJ2-1, the V gene TRBV7-9; 11 bases fit TRBD2. J lost 4 bases, V lost 2 bases, and 13 bases had no gene match. The CDR3 loop spans 19 amino acids. The germline gives CDR1 SEHNR, CDR2 FQNEAQ (reference sequence). DNA for the CDR3: TGTGCCAGCAGCTTAAGCCTAGCGGGAGGTCCCCTTCTTTACAATGAGCAGTTCTTC. It encodes CASSLSLAGGPLLYNEQFF.

The chain couples TRBV19 to TRBJ2-7; 9 bases fit TRBD1. The CDR3 contains 15 residues. The germline V gene has CDR1 LNHDA and CDR2 SQIVND (reference sequence). V was pared by 7 bases and J by 3 bases, with 10 bases of the junction left unmatched. The CDR3 here is CASTTGGAYDYEQYV. The CDR3 nucleotides read TGTGCCAGTACAACAGGGGGCGCGTATGACTACGAGCAGTACGTC.

The J gene is TRBJ1-3, the V gene TRBV6-8; weak D call: TRBD1 (6 bases). Germline V gene sequence: CDR1 MNHGY, CDR2 SAAAGT. Trimming left V 4 bases short and J 5 bases short, with 18 bases between. The CDR3 spans 16 residues. CDR3 in amino acids: CASSLTHTGIRNTIYF. The CDR3 DNA reads as TGTGCCAGCAGTTTAACACACACAGGGATCAGAAACACCATATATTTT.

This chain links TRBV7-2 with TRBJ1-1, with D maybe TRBD1 (6 bases). The CDR3 runs to 15 residues. V was shortened by 5 bases and J by 4 bases, with 17 bases between the two germline ends. Germline V lookup: CDR1 SGHTA, CDR2 FQGNSA. CDR3 loop: CASSSLGGGITEAFF. CDR3 nucleotides: TGTGCCAGCAGCAGCTTAGGGGGGGGTATCACTGAAGCTTTCTTT.

J is TRBJ2-1 and V is TRBV7-9; the match to TRBD2 covers 14 bases. Germline V gene sequence: CDR1 SEHNR, CDR2 FQNEAQ (reference sequence). After removal of 3 bases from V and 6 bases from J, the junction contained 7 bases not matched to a gene. CDR3 size: 17 residues. Written as DNA, the CDR3 is TGTGCCAGCAGCTTGGCAGGGACTAGCGGGAGTGTCAATGAGCAGTTCTTC. Protein sequence: CASSLAGTSGSVNEQFF.

The chain links TRBV6-5 to TRBJ2-1; 7 nucleotides match TRBD1. The germline V gene has CDR1 MNHEY and CDR2 SVGAGI. Trimming cost V 2 bases and J 3 bases; bases outside gene matches: 4. The CDR3 runs to 15 residues. CDR3 coding DNA: TGTGCCAGCAGTTACAGACAGGGATTCTACAATGAGCAGTTCTTC. Residues: CASSYRQGFYNEQFF.